The entry that follows covers one T cell receptor (beta chain) sequence. The source of the sample is a study of blood T cell repertoires in COVID-19. Original analysis: Amplification with reference gene primers provided the estimates of nucleated cell counts. Measured with immunoSEQ multiplex PCR; TCRdb has only the in-frame clones, and not every one. The DNA gave D and trimming, while V, J and clone size come from that table. The sample consists of about 350,000 clones, approximately 89% of them appearing once. The CDR3 consists of 15 residues. Trimming removed 3 bases from V and 0 bases from J; junction bases left unmatched: 3. The germline V gene encodes CDR1 GTSNPN and CDR2 SVGIG (reference sequence). The Seattle patients joined while their infection was active and were tracked longitudinally afterward.

The sequence was collected from a woman aged 55-70 years with COVID-19, enrolled during active disease. Material for sequencing was peripheral blood. The chain joins TRBV30 to TRBJ2-3, with 10 bases matching TRBD1. The CDR3 nucleotides are TGTGCCTGGAGCCGGGGACAGGGGAGCACAGATACGCAGTATTTT. Translation: CAWSRGQGSTDTQYF.